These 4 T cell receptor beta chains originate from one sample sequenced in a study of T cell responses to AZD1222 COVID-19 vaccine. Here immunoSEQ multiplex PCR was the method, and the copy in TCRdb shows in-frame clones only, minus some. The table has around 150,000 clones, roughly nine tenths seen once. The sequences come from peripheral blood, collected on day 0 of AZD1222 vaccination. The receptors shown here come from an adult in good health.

CDR3 amino acids: CASRTHRVGGNTIYF. The CDR3 DNA follows: TGTGCCAGTAGAACACACAGGGTTGGTGGAAACACCATATATTTT. This rearrangement joins TRBV19 to TRBJ1-3; D perhaps matches TRBD1 (6 bases). The CDR3 loop spans 15 amino acids. The V gene's germline CDR1 is LNHDA and CDR2 SQIVND (reference sequence). Trimming removed 6 bases at V and 3 bases at J, with 15 bases between.

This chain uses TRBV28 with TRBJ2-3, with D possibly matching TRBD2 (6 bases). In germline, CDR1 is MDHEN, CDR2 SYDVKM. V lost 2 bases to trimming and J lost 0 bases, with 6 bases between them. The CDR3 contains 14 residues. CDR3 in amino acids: CASSLLASTDTQYF. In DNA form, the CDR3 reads TGTGCCAGCAGTTTACTAGCGAGCACAGATACGCAGTATTTT.

The CDR3 DNA reads as TGTGCCAGCAGCCGGGGACAGGCTAACAATGAGCAGTTCTTC. It codes for CASSRGQANNEQFF. The V gene is TRBV7-7, the J gene TRBJ2-1; 8 nucleotides line up with TRBD1. The germline gives CDR1 SSHAT, CDR2 FNYEAQ (reference sequence). V lost 5 bases to trimming and J lost 5 bases; unmatched junction nucleotides: 5. This CDR3 spans 14 amino acids.

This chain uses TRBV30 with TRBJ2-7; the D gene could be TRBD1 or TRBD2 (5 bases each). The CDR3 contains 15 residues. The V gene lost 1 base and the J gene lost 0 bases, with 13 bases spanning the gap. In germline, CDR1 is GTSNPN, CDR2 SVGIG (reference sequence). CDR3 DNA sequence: TGTGCCTGGAGTGCCGGGACGAGGAGCTCCTACGAGCAGTACTTC. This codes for CAWSAGTRSSYEQYF.